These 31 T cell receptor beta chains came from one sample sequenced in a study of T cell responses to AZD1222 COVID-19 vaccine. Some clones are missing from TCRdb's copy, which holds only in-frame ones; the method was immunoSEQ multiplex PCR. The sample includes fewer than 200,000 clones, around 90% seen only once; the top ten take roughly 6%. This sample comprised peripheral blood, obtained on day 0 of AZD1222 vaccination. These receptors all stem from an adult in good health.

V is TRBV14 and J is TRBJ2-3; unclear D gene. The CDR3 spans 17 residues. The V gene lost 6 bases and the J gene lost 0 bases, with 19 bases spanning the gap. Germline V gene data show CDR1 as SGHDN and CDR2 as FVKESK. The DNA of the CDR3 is TGTGCCAGCAGTCGTTTCGCGATCCGTTTAAGCACAGATACGCAGTATTTT. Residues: CASSRFAIRLSTDTQYF.

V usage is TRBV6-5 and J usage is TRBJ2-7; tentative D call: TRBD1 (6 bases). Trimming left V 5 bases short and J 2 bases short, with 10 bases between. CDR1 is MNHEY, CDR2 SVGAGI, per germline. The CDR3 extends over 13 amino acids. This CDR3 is CASSPDRTYEQYF. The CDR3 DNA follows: TGTGCCAGCAGTCCCGACAGGACCTACGAGCAGTACTTC.

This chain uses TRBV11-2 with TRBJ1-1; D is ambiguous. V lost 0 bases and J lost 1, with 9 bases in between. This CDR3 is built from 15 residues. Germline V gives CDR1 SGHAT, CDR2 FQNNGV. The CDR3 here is CASSLDLTRNTEAFF. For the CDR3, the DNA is TGTGCCAGCAGCTTAGATTTGACAAGGAACACTGAAGCTTTCTTT.

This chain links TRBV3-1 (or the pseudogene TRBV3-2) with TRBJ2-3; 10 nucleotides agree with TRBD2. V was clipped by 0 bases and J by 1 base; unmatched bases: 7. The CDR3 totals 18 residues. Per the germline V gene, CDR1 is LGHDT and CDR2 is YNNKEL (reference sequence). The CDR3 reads CASSQDVSGGAGTDTQYF. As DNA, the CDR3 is TGTGCCAGCAGCCAAGATGTCAGCGGGGGGGCGGGCACAGATACGCAGTATTTT.

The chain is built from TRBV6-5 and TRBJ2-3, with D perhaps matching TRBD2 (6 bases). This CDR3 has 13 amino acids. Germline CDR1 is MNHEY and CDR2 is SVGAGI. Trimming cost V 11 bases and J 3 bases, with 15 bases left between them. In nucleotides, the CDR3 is TGTGCCGTCCGGGACTCGGGGACAGATACGCAGTATTTT. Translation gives CAVRDSGTDTQYF.

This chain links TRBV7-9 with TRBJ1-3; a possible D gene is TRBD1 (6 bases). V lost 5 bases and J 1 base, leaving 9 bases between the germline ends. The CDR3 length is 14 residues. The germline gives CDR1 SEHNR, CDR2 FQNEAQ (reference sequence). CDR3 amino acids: CASSRTGSGNTIYF. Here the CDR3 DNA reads TGTGCCAGCAGCAGAACAGGGTCTGGAAACACCATATATTTT. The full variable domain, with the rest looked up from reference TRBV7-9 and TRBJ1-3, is DTGVSQNPRHKITKRGQNVTFRCDPISEHNRLYWYRQTLGQGPEFLTYFQNEAQLEKSRLLSDRFSAERPKGSFSTLEIQRTEQGDSAMYLCASSRTGSGNTIYFGEGSWLTVV.

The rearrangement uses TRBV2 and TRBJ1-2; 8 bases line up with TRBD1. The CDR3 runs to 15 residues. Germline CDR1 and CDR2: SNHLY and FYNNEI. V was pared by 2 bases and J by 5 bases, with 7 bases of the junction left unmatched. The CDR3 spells CASSESGGAGYGYTF. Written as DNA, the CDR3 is TGTGCCAGCAGTGAATCAGGGGGCGCAGGGTATGGCTACACCTTC. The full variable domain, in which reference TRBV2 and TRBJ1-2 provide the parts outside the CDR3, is EPEVTQTPSHQVTQMGQEVILRCVPISNHLYFYWYRQILGQKVEFLVSFYNNEISEKSEIFDDQFSVERPDGSNFTLKIRSTKLEDSAMYFCASSESGGAGYGYTFGSGTRLTVV.

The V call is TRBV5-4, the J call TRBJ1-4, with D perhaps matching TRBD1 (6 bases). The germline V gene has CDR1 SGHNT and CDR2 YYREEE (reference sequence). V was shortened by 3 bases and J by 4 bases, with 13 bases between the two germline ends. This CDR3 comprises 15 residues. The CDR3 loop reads CASSSQRTDNEKLFF. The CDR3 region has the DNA TGTGCCAGCAGCTCCCAGAGGACAGATAATGAAAAACTGTTTTTT. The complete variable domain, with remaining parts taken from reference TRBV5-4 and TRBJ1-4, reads ETGVTQSPTHLIKTRGQQVTLRCSSQSGHNTVSWYQQALGQGPQFIFQYYREEENGRGNFPPRFSGLQFPNYSSELNVNALELDDSALYLCASSSQRTDNEKLFFGSGTQLSVL.

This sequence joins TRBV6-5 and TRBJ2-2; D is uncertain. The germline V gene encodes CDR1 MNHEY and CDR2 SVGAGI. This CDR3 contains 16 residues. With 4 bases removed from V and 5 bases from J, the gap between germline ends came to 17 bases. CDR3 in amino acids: CASSFRYQLGTGELFF. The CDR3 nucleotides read TGTGCCAGCAGTTTTCGTTACCAACTGGGGACCGGGGAGCTGTTTTTT.

This CDR3 is CASSLRTGLTDTQYF. CDR3 sequence (DNA): TGTGCCAGCAGCTTGAGGACAGGCCTCACAGATACGCAGTATTTT. The chain uses TRBV6-5 and TRBJ2-3, with 7 bases that match TRBD1. V lost 6 bases, J lost 2 bases, and 8 bases stayed unmatched. The CDR3 has 15 amino acids. Germline V gives CDR1 MNHEY, CDR2 SVGAGI.

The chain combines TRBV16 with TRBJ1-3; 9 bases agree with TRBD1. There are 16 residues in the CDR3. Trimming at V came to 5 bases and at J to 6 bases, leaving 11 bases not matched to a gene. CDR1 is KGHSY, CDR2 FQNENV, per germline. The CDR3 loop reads CASSEGQGILENTIYF. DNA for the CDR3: TGTGCCAGCAGCGAAGGACAGGGGATATTGGAAAACACCATATATTTT.

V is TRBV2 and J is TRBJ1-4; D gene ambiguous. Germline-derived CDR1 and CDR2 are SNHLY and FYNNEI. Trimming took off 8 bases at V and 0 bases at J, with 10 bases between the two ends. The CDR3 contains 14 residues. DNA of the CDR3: TGTGCCAGCTTCGTCAGAGCAACTAATGAAAAACTGTTTTTT. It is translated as CASFVRATNEKLFF.

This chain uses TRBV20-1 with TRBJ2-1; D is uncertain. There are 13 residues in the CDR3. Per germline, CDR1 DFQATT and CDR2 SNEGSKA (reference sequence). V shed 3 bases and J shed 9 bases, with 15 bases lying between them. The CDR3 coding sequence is TGCAGTGCTAGTTTGCTCGAGGATAGTGAGCAGTTCTTC. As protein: CSASLLEDSEQFF.

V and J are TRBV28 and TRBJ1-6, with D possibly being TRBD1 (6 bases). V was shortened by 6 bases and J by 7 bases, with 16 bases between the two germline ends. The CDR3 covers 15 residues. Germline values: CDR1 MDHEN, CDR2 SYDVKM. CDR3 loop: CASRLMGGTNSPLHF. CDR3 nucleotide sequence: TGTGCCAGCAGGCTCATGGGGGGCACGAATTCACCCCTCCACTTT.

As DNA, the CDR3 is TGTGCCAGCAGCTTGTCTGGGGTAGACTATGGCTACACCTTC. It translates to CASSLSGVDYGYTF. The rearrangement joins TRBV5-8 to TRBJ1-2; D uncertain. Trimming shortened V by 1 base and J by 3 bases, and 10 bases separated the two germline ends. Germline-derived CDR1 and CDR2 are SGHTS and YDEGEE. The CDR3 spans 14 residues.

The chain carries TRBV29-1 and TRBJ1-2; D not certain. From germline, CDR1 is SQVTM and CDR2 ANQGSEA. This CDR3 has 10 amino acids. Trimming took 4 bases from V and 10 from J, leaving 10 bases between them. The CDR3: CSVGEGPYTF. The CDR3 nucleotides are TGCAGCGTTGGGGAAGGCCCCTACACCTTC.

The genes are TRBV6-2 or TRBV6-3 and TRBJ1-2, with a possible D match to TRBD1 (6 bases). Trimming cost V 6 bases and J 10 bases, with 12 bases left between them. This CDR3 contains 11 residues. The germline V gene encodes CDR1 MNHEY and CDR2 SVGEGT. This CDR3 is CASSHREAYTF. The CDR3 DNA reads TGTGCCAGCAGCCACAGGGAGGCCTACACCTTC.

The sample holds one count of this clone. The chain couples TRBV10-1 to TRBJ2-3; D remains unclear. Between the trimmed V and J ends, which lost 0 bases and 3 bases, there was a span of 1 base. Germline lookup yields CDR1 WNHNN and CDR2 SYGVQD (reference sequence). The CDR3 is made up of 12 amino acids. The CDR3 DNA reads TGCGCCAGCAGTGAGTCGACAGATACGCAGTATTTT. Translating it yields CASSESTDTQYF.

The CDR3 protein is CASSLLLSTYEQYF. In nucleotides, the CDR3 is TGTGCCAGCAGCTTATTACTAAGTACCTACGAGCAGTACTTC. V usage is TRBV11-2 and J usage is TRBJ2-7; D uncertain. This CDR3 is built from 14 residues. Trimming stripped 2 bases from V and 2 bases from J, with 10 bases between. Germline lookup yields CDR1 SGHAT and CDR2 FQNNGV.

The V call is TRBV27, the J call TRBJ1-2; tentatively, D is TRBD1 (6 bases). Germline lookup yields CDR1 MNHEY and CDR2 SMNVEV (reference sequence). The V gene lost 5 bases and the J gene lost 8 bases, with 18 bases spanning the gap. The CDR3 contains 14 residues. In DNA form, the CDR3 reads TGTGCCAGCAGTCTTTCGGGGGCCGATGGGGGCTACACCTTC. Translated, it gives CASSLSGADGGYTF.

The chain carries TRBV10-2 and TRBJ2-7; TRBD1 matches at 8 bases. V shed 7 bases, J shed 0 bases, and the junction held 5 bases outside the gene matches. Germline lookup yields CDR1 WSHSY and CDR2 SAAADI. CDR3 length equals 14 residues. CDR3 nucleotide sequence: TGCGCCAGCAACCCGACAGGGGCCTCCTACGAGCAGTACTTC. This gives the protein CASNPTGASYEQYF.

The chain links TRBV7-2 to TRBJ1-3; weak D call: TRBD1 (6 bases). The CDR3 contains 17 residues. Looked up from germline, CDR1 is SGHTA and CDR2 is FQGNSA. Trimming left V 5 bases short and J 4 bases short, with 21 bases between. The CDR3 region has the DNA TGTGCCAGCAGCCCGAGGGGGTCTTCGATCAGAGGAAACACCATATATTTT. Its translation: CASSPRGSSIRGNTIYF.

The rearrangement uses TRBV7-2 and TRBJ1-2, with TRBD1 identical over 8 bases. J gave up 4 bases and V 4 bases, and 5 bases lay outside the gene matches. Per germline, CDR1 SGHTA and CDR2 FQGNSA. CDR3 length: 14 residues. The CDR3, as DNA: TGTGCCAGCAGCTCTGAGACAGGGGTCTATGGCTACACCTTC. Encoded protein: CASSSETGVYGYTF.

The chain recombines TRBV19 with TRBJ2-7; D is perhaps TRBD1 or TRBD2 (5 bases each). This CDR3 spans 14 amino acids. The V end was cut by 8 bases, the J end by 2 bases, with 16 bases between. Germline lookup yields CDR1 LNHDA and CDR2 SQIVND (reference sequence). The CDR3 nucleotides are TGTGCCAGTGGCCCCGGGGACCCTACCTACGAGCAGTACTTC. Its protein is CASGPGDPTYEQYF. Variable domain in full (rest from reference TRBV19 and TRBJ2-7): DGGITQSPKYLFRKEGQNVTLSCEQNLNHDAMYWYRQDPGQGLRLIYYSQIVNDFQKGDIAEGYSVSREKKESFPLTVTSAQKNPTAFYLCASGPGDPTYEQYFGPGTRLTVT.

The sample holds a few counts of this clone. The CDR3 loop is CASSYRARGNSPLHF. In DNA form, the CDR3 reads TGTGCCAGCAGTTACCGGGCAAGGGGCAATTCACCCCTCCACTTT. V usage is TRBV6-5 and J usage is TRBJ1-6; the D gene is possibly TRBD1 (5 bases). Germline V gene data show CDR1 as MNHEY and CDR2 as SVGAGI. The length of the CDR3 is 15 residues. Trimming left V 2 bases short and J 7 bases short, with 12 bases between.

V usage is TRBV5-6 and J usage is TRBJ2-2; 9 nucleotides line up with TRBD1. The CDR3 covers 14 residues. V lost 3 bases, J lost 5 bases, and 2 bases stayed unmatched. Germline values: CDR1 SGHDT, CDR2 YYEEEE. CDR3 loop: CASSYGTGTGELFF. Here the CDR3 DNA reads TGTGCCAGCAGCTACGGGACAGGGACCGGGGAGCTGTTTTTT.

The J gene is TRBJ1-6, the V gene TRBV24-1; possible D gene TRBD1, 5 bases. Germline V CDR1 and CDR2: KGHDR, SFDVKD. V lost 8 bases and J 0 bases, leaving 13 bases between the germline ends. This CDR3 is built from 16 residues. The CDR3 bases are TGTGCCACCACCTGGGGGGAGGGCTCCTATAATTCACCCCTCCACTTT. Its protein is CATTWGEGSYNSPLHF.

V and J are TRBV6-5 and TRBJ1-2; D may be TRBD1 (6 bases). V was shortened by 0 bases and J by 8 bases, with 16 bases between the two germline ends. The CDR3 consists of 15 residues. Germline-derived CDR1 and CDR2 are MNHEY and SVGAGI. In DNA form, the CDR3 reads TGTGCCAGCAGTTACTCGATACTGGGGGCGGAGGGCTACACCTTC. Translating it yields CASSYSILGAEGYTF.

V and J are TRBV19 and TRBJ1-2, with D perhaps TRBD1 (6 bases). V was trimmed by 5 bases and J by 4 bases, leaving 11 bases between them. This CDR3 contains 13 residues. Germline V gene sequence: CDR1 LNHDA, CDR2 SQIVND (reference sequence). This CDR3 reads CASSDDRIYGYTF. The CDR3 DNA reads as TGTGCCAGTAGTGACGACAGGATCTATGGCTACACCTTC.

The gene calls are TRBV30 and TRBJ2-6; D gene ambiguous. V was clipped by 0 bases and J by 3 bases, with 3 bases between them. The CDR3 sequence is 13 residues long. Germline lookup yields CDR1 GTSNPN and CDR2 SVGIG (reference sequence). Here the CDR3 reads CAWSVSGANVLTF. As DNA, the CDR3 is TGTGCCTGGAGTGTGAGTGGGGCCAACGTCCTGACTTTC.

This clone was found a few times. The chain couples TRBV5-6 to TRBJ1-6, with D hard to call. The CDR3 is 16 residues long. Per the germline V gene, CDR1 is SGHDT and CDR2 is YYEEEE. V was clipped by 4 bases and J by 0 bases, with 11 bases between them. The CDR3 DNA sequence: TGTGCCAGCAGCAACCCGGAGTTCTCCTATAATTCACCCCTCCACTTT. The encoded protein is CASSNPEFSYNSPLHF.